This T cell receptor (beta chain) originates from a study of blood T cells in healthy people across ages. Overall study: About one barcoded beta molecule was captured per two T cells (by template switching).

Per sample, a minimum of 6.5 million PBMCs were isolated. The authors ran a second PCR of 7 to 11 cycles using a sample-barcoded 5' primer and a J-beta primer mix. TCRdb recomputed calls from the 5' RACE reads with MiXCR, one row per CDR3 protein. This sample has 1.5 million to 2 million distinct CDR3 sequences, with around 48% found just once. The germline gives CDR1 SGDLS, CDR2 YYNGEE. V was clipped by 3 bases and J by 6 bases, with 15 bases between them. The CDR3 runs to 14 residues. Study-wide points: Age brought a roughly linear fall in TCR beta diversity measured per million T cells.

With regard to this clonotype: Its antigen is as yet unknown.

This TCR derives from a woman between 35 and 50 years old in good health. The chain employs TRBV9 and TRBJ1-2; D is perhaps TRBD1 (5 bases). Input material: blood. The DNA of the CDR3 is TGTGCCAGCAGCGGGTCCGGGGGAGATCATGGCTACACCTTC. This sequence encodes CASSGSGGDHGYTF.